Given below is one TCR beta chain in context. Profiled with immunoSEQ multiplex PCR; TCRdb holds only in-frame clones, not every one. The sample shows under 65,000 clones, roughly 82% of them seen only once. This entry comes from a study of blood T cell repertoires in COVID-19. The CDR3 consists of 14 residues. With 7 bases removed from V and 1 base from J, the gap between germline ends came to 13 bases. CDR1 and CDR2 from the germline V gene are MGHDK and SYGVNS. The specimen sequenced was peripheral blood. V gene TRBV25-1 combines with J gene TRBJ1-1; TRBD1 might be the D (6 bases). The TCR comes from an older woman with acute or convalescent COVID-19. Here the CDR3 reads CASKRTTGNTEAFF. In DNA form, the CDR3 reads TGTGCCAGCAAAAGAACGACAGGGAACACTGAAGCTTTCTTT. Drawing the rest from reference TRBV25-1 and TRBJ1-1, the complete variable domain is EADIYQTPRYLVIGTGKKITLECSQTMGHDKMYWYQQDPGMELHLIHYSYGVNSTEKGDLSSESTVSRIRTEHFPLTLESARPSHTSQYLCASKRTTGNTEAFFGQGTRLTVV.